Sequencing of this T cell receptor (beta chain) was carried out in a study of PD-L1 blockade in urothelial cancer. Overall study: The median T cell count in blood samples was more than 110,000.

The trim removed 3 bases at V and 2 bases at J, leaving 1 base unmatched. CDR1 and CDR2 from the germline V gene are LGHNA and YNFKEQ. The CDR3 length is 13 residues. Time point indicated: peripheral blood 6 weeks after treatment start. This clone was detected once. Its antigen is undetermined. Spike-ins of synthetic TCR analog templates went into each PCR. Assay: immunoSEQ multiplex PCR; the TCRdb copy retains only in-frame clones and omits some. Found here are 50,000 or so clones, 86% of them singletons; the top ten hold about 10%. Findings of the study overall: At the 3-week point, tumor-associated blood clones expanded more in durable-benefit patients.

The TCR comes from a man between 60 and 75 years old with urothelial cancer. V gene TRBV4-2 combines with J gene TRBJ2-7; 7 positions match TRBD1. The material was PBMCs, obtained around atezolizumab (anti-PD-L1) treatment. The CDR3 loop is CASSHGTAYEQYF. The CDR3 DNA reads as TGTGCCAGCAGCCACGGGACAGCCTACGAGCAGTACTTC.